The rows below give T cell receptor beta chains drawn from one sample of a study of cytomegalovirus exposure and HLA in healthy donors. The method was immunoSEQ multiplex PCR; TCRdb's version includes in-frame clones alone and lacks a portion of them. The profile shows roughly 150,000 clones, around four fifths of them singletons. Sequencing was performed on PBMCs. The receptors stem from a man aged 25-40 years in good health and CMV-seropositive. CDR3s include the opening cysteine and the closing phenylalanine or tryptophan. The order of the fields is D gene, clone size, V gene, CDR3 protein. D genes are given only for firm matches. Clone size is shown for a subset of rows, as once, few, many or a class of expanded clone.

NA	few	TRBV4-2	CASSQLRPYEQYF
NA	NA	TRBV6-5	CASRLQVGRTDTQYF
TRBD1	NA	TRBV9	CASSAGQGFTIYEQYF
TRBD2	NA	TRBV15	CATSTLGTSDLTQYF
TRBD1	NA	TRBV28	CASRATTGGRPDTQYF
NA	once	TRBV4-3	CASSQDGGYVSNSPLHF
TRBD2	once	TRBV11-2	CASSLEAGGETQYF
TRBD2	NA	TRBV5-4	CASSLRGGDTGELFF
NA	NA	TRBV7-6	CASSLAPQINSPLHF
NA	NA	TRBV10-2	CASSESGDFGNTIYF
NA	NA	TRBV18	CASSLQGGLGNQPQHF
NA	NA	TRBV6-5	CASSYRQGSGTEAFF
TRBD1	NA	TRBV5-6	CASSLVDRNYGYTF
NA	once	TRBV11-2	CASSLGASVEQYF
NA	NA	TRBV9	CASSAGRGSAGNTIYF
TRBD2	NA	TRBV28	CASSSLSGGWGDTQYF
NA	NA	TRBV7-9	CASSPRDTIHGYTF
NA	NA	TRBV6-4	CASSEDGGANEKLFF
NA	NA	TRBV5-1	CASSLGQPLNTEAFF
TRBD2	NA	TRBV10-1	CASSELTSGGLLGTDTQYF
TRBD2	NA	TRBV6-5	CATQTSGGETQYF
NA	NA	TRBV2	CASNYGGGANSPLHF
NA	NA	TRBV4-2	CASSQEIPETQYF
NA	NA	TRBV7-2	CASSPGQPGIYEQYF
TRBD1	NA	TRBV6-1	CASSELLGQALSNYGYTF
NA	NA	TRBV6-5	CATRGSNSPLHF
NA	NA	TRBV7-6	CASSLGSAQGNNEKLFF
NA	NA	TRBV6-6	CASSYARDTQYF
TRBD2	NA	TRBV9	CASSGGLAGGFETQYF
NA	NA	TRBV4-3	CASSQDYWGGTGNTIYF
TRBD1	NA	TRBV4-3	CASSQGTGGETQYF
TRBD2	NA	TRBV4-3	CASSRFGLAGTYNEQFF
NA	NA	TRBV4-1	CASSQGRGLDTQYF